This TCR beta chain was identified during a study of T cell responses to AZD1222 COVID-19 vaccine. The ends were cut back, 5 bases at V and 5 bases at J, with 18 bases in the middle. Germline lookup yields CDR1 SEHNR and CDR2 FQNEAQ (reference sequence). The CDR3 extends over 15 amino acids. The table came from immunoSEQ multiplex PCR; TCRdb's copy has only in-frame clones and leaves some out. The repertoire holds about 100,000 clones, with roughly 90% as singletons. Comment on this clone: As yet, its antigen is unknown.

Study-wide results and caveats: When two AZD1222 doses had been given, Spike-specific TCR breadth and depth rose. In all cases, repertoires were sampled only after the peak T cell response. Dominant CD4 TCR responses targeted spike regions 160-218 and 743-854. In the spike-specific TCR repertoire, nearly half reportedly target unmutated variant regions.

The clonotype was recovered from an adult in good health. This material consisted of peripheral blood, taken on day 0 of AZD1222 vaccination. This rearrangement joins TRBV7-9 to TRBJ1-1; D is uncertain. Written as DNA, the CDR3 is TGTGCCAGCAGCCAAGGGCCGGGGAGGAGGACTGAAGCTTTCTTT. Protein sequence: CASSQGPGRRTEAFF.